A selection of T cell receptor beta chains follows, all from one sample in a study of CD8+ T cells in alopecia areata. Method: immunoSEQ multiplex PCR; TCRdb's copy keeps in-frame clones and lacks some. This table holds 69,000 or so clones, under 75% found once. Source: CD8+ T cells sorted from blood, taken at week 0. These receptors all stem from a human donor with alopecia areata. Both conserved end residues are part of each CDR3. Each record gives: clone size, D gene, V gene, J gene, CDR3 DNA, CDR3 protein. D genes are given only for firm matches. Part of the rows lack a size; the others show once, few, many or a class for expanded clones.

.	TRBD1	TRBV5-1	TRBJ2-7	TGCGCCAGCAGCTTGTTTGGGACAGGCATATACGAGCAGTACTTC	CASSLFGTGIYEQYF
few	.	TRBV29-1	TRBJ2-6	TGCAGCGTTGAAGGTGAGGGTGGGGCCAACGTCCTGACTTTC	CSVEGEGGANVLTF
few	.	TRBV7-3	TRBJ1-5	TGTGCCAGCAGCTTAAGCAGCAATCAGCCCCAGCATTTT	CASSLSSNQPQHF
few	TRBD2	TRBV6-5	TRBJ2-7	TGTGCCAGCATTAAAATTGGGACTAGCTACGAGCAGTACTTC	CASIKIGTSYEQYF
.	.	TRBV7-6	TRBJ1-4	TGTGCCAGCAGCTTAGGACCCCGGGTCTCCGCAACTAATGAAAAACTGTTTTTT	CASSLGPRVSATNEKLFF
.	TRBD2	TRBV7-9	TRBJ2-1	TGTGCCAGCAGCGCTCCTGGCGGGAGGGGGGTCAATGAGCAGTTCTTC	CASSAPGGRGVNEQFF
.	.	TRBV14	TRBJ2-7	TGTGCCAGCAGCCAAGATCTAATAGCGCCCGCCTACGAGCAGTACTTC	CASSQDLIAPAYEQYF
.	TRBD1	TRBV5-1	TRBJ2-3	TGCGCCAGCAGCTCTCCGGGACAGGACCCCACAGATACGCAGTATTTT	CASSSPGQDPTDTQYF
.	TRBD1	TRBV29-1	TRBJ2-5	TGCAGCGTTGAAGATTACTTTACTGGGCAGGGGGCATCCCAAGAGACCCAGTACTTC	CSVEDYFTGQGASQETQYF
.	.	TRBV30	TRBJ2-5	TGTGCCTGGACTACCGGGCAACGGGAGACCCAGTACTTC	CAWTTGQRETQYF
.	.	TRBV2	TRBJ1-1	TGTGCCAGCAGGGTCTACGGACCCTACACTGAAGCTTTCTTT	CASRVYGPYTEAFF
.	TRBD2	TRBV27	TRBJ2-3	TGTGCCAGCAGTGGGATAGCGGGAGCGGTAGATACGCAGTATTTT	CASSGIAGAVDTQYF
.	.	TRBV12-5	TRBJ1-1	TGTGCTAGTGGTTTGGCGTACAGCACTGAAGCTTTCTTT	CASGLAYSTEAFF
medium-sized	TRBD1	TRBV2	TRBJ2-1	TGTGCCAGCAGTGAAGAAGGGACAGGGGGCGCGGAGAATGAGCAGTTCTTC	CASSEEGTGGAENEQFF
few	TRBD2	TRBV9	TRBJ2-5	TGTGCCAGCAGCTTCCCTGTTCAAGGGAGGGAACAAAGAGAGACCCAGTACTTC	CASSFPVQGREQRETQYF
.	TRBD1	TRBV7-9	TRBJ2-7	TGTGCCAGCAGCACCGGGACAGGGCTCCACGAGCAGTACTTC	CASSTGTGLHEQYF
.	TRBD1	TRBV7-2	TRBJ1-1	TGTGCCAGCAGCCTCGGACAGGGTAACACTGAAGCTTTCTTT	CASSLGQGNTEAFF
.	TRBD1	TRBV4-2	TRBJ1-6	TGTGCCAGCAGCCAGATACAGGGGGTGAATTCACCCCTCCACTTT	CASSQIQGVNSPLHF
.	TRBD2	TRBV5-1	TRBJ2-7	TGCGCCAGCAGCTTGACAGCGGGAGGCGGTTACGAGCAGTACTTC	CASSLTAGGGYEQYF
.	.	TRBV7-3	TRBJ1-5	TGTGCCAGCAGCTTACGACGGATAAAACAGCCCCAGCATTTT	CASSLRRIKQPQHF
few	.	TRBV7-9	TRBJ1-1	TGTGCCAGCAGCATCGGACCGGAGGGAGCTTTCTTT	CASSIGPEGAFF
.	.	TRBV15	TRBJ2-1	TGTGCCACCAGCAGAGAAGGACGGCTACGGGATGAGCAGTTCTTC	CATSREGRLRDEQFF
once	.	TRBV6-5	TRBJ2-5	TGTGCCAGCAGTCAGTCCCCGACAGCCCAAGAGACCCAGTACTTC	CASSQSPTAQETQYF
.	.	TRBV5-1	TRBJ2-2	TGCGCCAGCAGCCCGCTTTGTCCCGGGGAGCTGTTTTTT	CASSPLCPGELFF
.	TRBD2	TRBV7-9	TRBJ2-1	TGTGCCAGCAGCCAGAGCCGGCGGGAGGCTTCCTCCTACAATGAGCAGTTCTTC	CASSQSRREASSYNEQFF
.	.	TRBV4-1	TRBJ2-7	TGCGCCAGCAGCCAAGATACAGGGTTCGACGAGCAGTACTTC	CASSQDTGFDEQYF
.	TRBD1	TRBV5-4	TRBJ1-2	TGTGCCAGCAGCCCGGACAGGGGGATCAACTATGGCTACACCTTC	CASSPDRGINYGYTF
.	.	TRBV7-9	TRBJ1-5	TGTGCCAGCAGCTTAGCGCGCCAGGGAGGCAATCAGCCCCAGCATTTT	CASSLARQGGNQPQHF
few	.	TRBV4-1	TRBJ2-2	TGCGCCAGCAGCCAAGATCACGGCGCCGGGGAGCTGTTTTTT	CASSQDHGAGELFF
many	.	TRBV5-6	TRBJ2-3	TGTGCCAGCAGCTTGGACTACACCTCAGCAGATACGCAGTATTTT	CASSLDYTSADTQYF
once	.	TRBV5-6	TRBJ2-3	TGTGCCAGCAAGTTGCCCTCCCCGGCAGATACGCAGTATTTT	CASKLPSPADTQYF
.	.	TRBV7-9	TRBJ2-7	TGTGCCAGCAGCTTAGGTTCAGGGATTAAGTACGAGCAGTACTTC	CASSLGSGIKYEQYF
.	TRBD1	TRBV27	TRBJ2-4	TGTGCCACCGCCGCGCGATCCGGGACAGGGGTGAACATTCAGTACTTC	CATAARSGTGVNIQYF
.	.	TRBV27	TRBJ1-4	TGTGCCAGCAGTCCGCTATACAGGACCCCTAATGAAAAACTGTTTTTT	CASSPLYRTPNEKLFF
.	.	TRBV2	TRBJ1-2	TGTGCCAGCAGTGAAGGAGGGGCCAACTATGGCTACACCTTC	CASSEGGANYGYTF